This T cell receptor beta chain was sequenced during a study of cytomegalovirus exposure and HLA in healthy donors. Study-wide points: 87-base-pair reads could not separate some V segments, including TRBV6-2 and TRBV6-3.

13 Jbeta primers and 60 Vbeta primers were used for the PCR. Using immunoSEQ multiplex PCR, the repertoire was profiled, and TCRdb retains in-frame clones only, with some absent. The sample lists around 170,000 clones, roughly 70% occurring once. Germline V gives CDR1 SEHNR, CDR2 FQNEAQ (reference sequence). This CDR3 has 17 amino acids. V was clipped by 1 base and J by 6 bases; unmatched bases: 12. This clone was recorded a few times. Antigen unknown. The chain links TRBV7-9 to TRBJ2-3; 8 nucleotides line up with TRBD1. Sequenced input: PBMCs. The sequence was collected from a girl aged 5 to 17 in good health and CMV-seronegative. The CDR3 protein is CASSLVLGQGMLDTQYF. CDR3 sequence (DNA): TGTGCCAGCAGCTTAGTTCTCGGACAGGGTATGTTGGATACGCAGTATTTT.